This T cell receptor (beta chain) was recorded in a study of tumour-infiltrating T cells in Burkitt lymphoma. V shed 3 bases, J shed 0 bases, and the junction held 14 bases outside the gene matches. CDR1 and CDR2 (germline): MGHRA, YSYEKL. This CDR3 contains 19 residues. The protocol was immunoSEQ multiplex PCR, while the TCRdb copy is restricted to in-frame clones and leaves out a portion. The sample contains 500 or so clones, about 94% of which appear only once. Sequenced material: tumor tissue. This TCR came from a human donor with Burkitt lymphoma. V and J are TRBV4-1 and TRBJ1-2, with TRBD1 identical over 9 bases. The CDR3 nucleotides are TGCGCCAGCAGCCAGGGGGAAGGGACAGGGCATACTCCTAACTATGGCTACACCTTC. The encoded protein is CASSQGEGTGHTPNYGYTF.